The clone carrying this TCR beta chain was seen a single time. Original data processing: Estimates of nucleated cell counts were drawn from the amplification of reference gene primers. TCRdb's table, derived via immunoSEQ multiplex PCR, lists solely in-frame clones and lacks some. V, J and clone size reflect that table, while D and trimming were determined from the DNA. The sample contains a few hundred thousand clones, about 87% of which appear only once. The data are from a study of blood T cell repertoires in COVID-19. Study-wide context: The samples span acute and convalescent COVID-19 from the United States, Italy and Spain.

Germline values: CDR1 SNHLY, CDR2 FYNNEI. Between the trimmed V and J ends, which lost 7 bases and 2 bases, there was a span of 15 bases. The CDR3 is made up of 14 amino acids. Sequenced: peripheral blood. The sequence came from a woman in her 50s with acute or convalescent COVID-19. This chain connects TRBV2 to TRBJ2-7, with a tentative D call TRBD1 (5 bases). The CDR3 bases are TGTGCCAGCACCAAGGGGATTGGGGCCTACGAGCAGTACTTC. It specifies CASTKGIGAYEQYF.